One and the same sample provided the 22 T cell receptor beta chains below, sequenced in a study of tumor and adjacent non-tumor tissue in lung cancer. TCRbeta libraries were built with three rounds of nested PCR, modified from ARM-PCR. MiXCR, run by TCRdb on the multiplex PCR reads, gives a single entry per CDR3 protein. The table shows about 76,000 distinct CDR3 sequences, with 80% to 90% occurring only once. No cell sorting was done before RNA was extracted from the tissue. More than 3 cm separated this lung sample from the edge of the tumor. Sequenced material: distant non-tumor lung tissue. These receptors came from a man in his 60s with non-small cell lung cancer.

As DNA, the CDR3 is TGTGCCAGCAGCCTTCAGGGGGCAGATAAGCAGCATTTT. This encodes CASSLQGADKQHF. The rearrangement links TRBV11-3 to TRBJ2-3; 8 nucleotides line up with TRBD1. The J call may be faulty, since TRBJ1-5 better matches the DNA end. The CDR3 has 13 residues. Germline values: CDR1 SGHNT, CDR2 YENEEA.

On this clonotype: A much larger clone lies a single base off, so this may be a read error. V is TRBV24-1 and J is TRBJ2-5, with D perhaps given as TRBD1 or TRBD2 (5 bases each). V dropped 3 bases and J dropped 4 bases, with 20 bases sitting between them. The length of the CDR3 is 17 residues. Germline V gene data show CDR1 as KGHDR and CDR2 as SFDVKD. CDR3 in amino acids: CATSDGDGRGGIETQYF. CDR3 in DNA: TGTGCCACCAGTGATGGGGACGGCAGAGGAGGTATAGAGACCCAGTACTTC.

This clonotype has just a few counts. A much larger clone sits a single nucleotide away, making a read error possible. The rearrangement joins TRBV4-3 to TRBJ2-1, with D possibly called TRBD1 or TRBD2 (5 bases each). The CDR3 is 15 residues long. The ends were cut back, 1 base at V and 15 bases at J, with 22 bases in the middle. The germline CDR1 and CDR2 sequences are LGHNA and YSLEER. The CDR3 protein is CASSQGLGLALGRFF. CDR3 coding DNA: TGCGCCAGCAGCCAAGGCTTGGGGCTAGCCCTAGGGCGGTTCTTC.

V gene TRBV6-5 combines with J gene TRBJ2-5; tentatively, D is TRBD1 (5 bases). V was pared by 6 bases and J by 1 base, with 12 bases between. Germline CDR1 reads MNHEY; CDR2 reads SVGAGI. This CDR3 spans 14 amino acids. The CDR3: CASRMDKVQETQYF. DNA for the CDR3: TGTGCCAGCAGGATGGACAAGGTCCAAGAGACCCAGTACTTC.

This clonotype was seen a few times. The rearrangement uses TRBV7-3 and TRBJ2-1; possibly TRBD1 for D (7 bases). The CDR3 has 15 residues. Per germline, CDR1 SGHTA and CDR2 FQGTGA. With 5 bases removed from V and 3 bases from J, the gap between germline ends came to 14 bases. The CDR3, as DNA: TGTGCCAGCAGCAACCAGGGGGGCTACTACAATGAGCAGTTCTTC. Translation gives CASSNQGGYYNEQFF.

The gene calls are TRBV6-5 and TRBJ2-3, with 7 bases lining up with TRBD1. This CDR3 comprises 15 residues. The V and J ends lost 5 bases and 11 bases, in that order; junction bases with no gene match: 16. Per germline, CDR1 MNHEY and CDR2 SVGAGI. For the CDR3, the DNA is TGTGCCAGCAGTCTGACAGGGACAGCGACAGATGTGCAGTATTTT. Its translation is CASSLTGTATDVQYF.

This clonotype was detected a few times. This sequence may be a read error, since a much larger clone differs from it by one base. The chain combines TRBV29-1 with TRBJ1-2, with a tentative D call TRBD1 (5 bases). The CDR3 loop spans 12 amino acids. CDR1 and CDR2 from the germline V gene are SQVTM and ANQGSEA. The CDR3, as DNA: TGCAGCGTCGACGGACATCCCTATGTCTACACCTTC. Protein sequence: CSVDGHPYVYTF.

This clonotype turned up a few times. V usage is TRBV11-1 and J usage is TRBJ1-1; D uncertain. Trimming stripped 10 bases from V and 1 base from J, with 16 bases between. Germline CDR1 is SGHAT and CDR2 is FQDESV (reference sequence). This CDR3 region has 14 residues. The CDR3 bases are TGTGCCACCACTACAAACGGAGGGAACACTGAAGCTTTCTTT. Its protein product is CATTTNGGNTEAFF.

Worth noting for this clonotype: Mismatch with germline at one junction end may stem from a read error. V usage is TRBV20-1 and J usage is TRBJ2-7; a weak D match, TRBD1 (6 bases). This CDR3 spans 13 amino acids. Germline CDR1 DFQATT, CDR2 SNEGSKA (reference sequence). Here the CDR3 reads CSVTGTPTYERYF. The CDR3 bases are TGCAGTGTCACCGGGACACCAACCTACGAGCGGTACTTC.

In regard to this clonotype: One end of the junction does not line up with germline, which may come from a read error. The chain carries TRBV6-1 and TRBJ1-1, with D hard to call. CDR1 and CDR2 (germline): MNHNS, SASEGT. The CDR3 spans 14 residues. CDR3 loop: CTSSEDMGDTEAFF. CDR3 sequence (DNA): TGTACCAGCAGTGAAGACATGGGCGACACTGAAGCCTTCTTT.

Notes on this clonotype: At one end, the junction sequence differs from germline, possibly due to a read error. V is TRBV6-5 and J is TRBJ2-6; tentative D call: TRBD1 (6 bases). CDR1 is MNHEY and CDR2 is SVGAGI in the germline V gene. The CDR3 is 17 residues long. CDR3 loop: CASSLVGASSRANVLTF. The DNA of the CDR3 is TGTGCCAGCAGTTTAGTGGGGGCCAGCTCTAGGGCCAACGTCCTGACATTC.

The chain uses TRBV11-3 and TRBJ2-1; no definite D call. The CDR3 runs to 16 residues. Trimming shortened V by 5 bases and J by 5 bases, and 19 bases separated the two germline ends. Per the germline V gene, CDR1 is SGHNT and CDR2 is YENEEA. CDR3 DNA sequence: TGTGCCAGCAGCCCCGCCCGGCGGAGTTCCCACAATGAGCAGTTCTTC. This translates into CASSPARRSSHNEQFF.

With respect to this clonotype: The junction departs from germline at one end; a sequencing error may be responsible. The V and J genes are TRBV20-1 and TRBJ2-1; 9 positions match TRBD2. CDR1 DFQATT and CDR2 SNEGSKA come from the germline V gene (reference sequence). The CDR3 runs 14 residues. The CDR3 spells CSALGGLAHNEQSF. DNA for the CDR3: TGCAGTGCCTTGGGCGGACTAGCGCATAATGAGCAGTCCTTC.

The sample holds a few counts of this clonotype. One end of the junction does not line up with germline, which may come from a read error. The V gene is TRBV11-3, the J gene TRBJ2-1; the D gene is possibly TRBD2 (6 bases). This CDR3 contains 13 residues. Germline CDR1 reads SGHNT; CDR2 reads YENEEA. The CDR3 nucleotides read TGTGCGAGCAGCCCCTCTAGCGTGAGATCGCGGGTCTTC. Encoded protein: CASSPSSVRSRVF.

The rearrangement links TRBV20-1 to TRBJ1-3; D perhaps matches TRBD1 (6 bases). The CDR3 has 14 amino acids. CDR1 is DFQATT and CDR2 is SNEGSKA in the germline V gene (reference sequence). V was pared by 8 bases and J by 4 bases, with 18 bases between. CDR3 nucleotides: TGCAGTATTAGGACGGGGGCTACGGGAAACACCATATATTTT. This sequence encodes CSIRTGATGNTIYF.

This clonotype was seen once. Without the conserved terminal phenylalanine or tryptophan, this CDR3 likely stems from a read error. The rearrangement uses TRBV11-3 and TRBJ2-3; tentative D call: TRBD2 (5 bases). The CDR3 has 13 amino acids. V was clipped by 5 bases and J by 4 bases, with 10 bases between them. Germline CDR1 and CDR2: SGHNT and YENEEA. The CDR3 sequence: CASSIQRADTQYY. The CDR3 nucleotides are TGTGCCAGCAGCATTCAGAGGGCAGATACGCAGTATTAT.

As regards this clonotype: The junction and the germline gene differ at one end; a read error may be behind it. The V gene is TRBV11-2, the J gene TRBJ2-3; D tentatively fits TRBD1 or TRBD2 (10 bases each). The CDR3 spans 19 residues. From germline, CDR1 is SGHAT and CDR2 FQNNGV. CDR3: CATSPRQGAASGGIDTQYF. The DNA of the CDR3 is TGTGCCACCAGCCCGAGACAGGGGGCGGCTAGCGGGGGAATAGATACGCAGTATTTT.

This chain uses TRBV6-2 or TRBV6-3 with TRBJ2-1; D possibly corresponds to TRBD1 (5 bases). Per the germline V gene, CDR1 is MNHEY and CDR2 is SVGEGT. The CDR3 runs 14 residues. Between the trimmed V and J ends, which lost 7 bases and 6 bases, there was a span of 16 bases. The CDR3 spells CASTNRTSRNEQFF. The CDR3, as DNA: TGTGCCAGCACTAACCGGACATCCCGCAATGAGCAGTTCTTC.

This clonotype was observed once. The rearrangement joins TRBV5-4 to TRBJ2-3, with unresolved D. The CDR3 sequence is 17 residues long. V lost 4 bases to trimming and J lost 0 bases, with 18 bases between them. The germline V gene has CDR1 SGHNT and CDR2 YYREEE (reference sequence). The CDR3: CASSKYIGRTSTDTQYF. For the CDR3, the DNA is TGTGCCAGCAGCAAGTATATTGGTAGAACTAGCACAGATACGCAGTATTTT. Full variable domain (remainder filled in from reference TRBV5-4 and TRBJ2-3): ETGVTQSPTHLIKTRGQQVTLRCSSQSGHNTVSWYQQALGQGPQFIFQYYREEENGRGNFPPRFSGLQFPNYSSELNVNALELDDSALYLCASSKYIGRTSTDTQYFGPGTRLTVL.

Worth noting for this clonotype: A much larger clone differs from this one at a single base, so this may be a read error. V is TRBV10-2 and J is TRBJ1-2, with D tentatively TRBD1 (6 bases). The CDR3 length is 12 residues. The germline V gene encodes CDR1 WSHSY and CDR2 SAAADI. In nucleotides, the CDR3 is TGCACCAGCAGTCCAGGGGTCTATGGCTACACCTTC. Translation: CTSSPGVYGYTF.

CDR3 protein: CASSSRTAGCVYEQYF. CDR3 bases: TGTGCCAGCAGTTCGAGGACAGCAGGGTGTGTCTACGAGCAGTACTTC. The chain has TRBV11-2 and TRBJ2-7, with D perhaps matching TRBD1 (6 bases). The CDR3 runs 16 residues. Trimming cost V 6 bases and J 3 bases, with 21 bases left between them. Germline V gene lookup returns CDR1 SGHAT and CDR2 FQNNGV. Drawing the rest from reference TRBV11-2 and TRBJ2-7, the complete variable domain is EAGVAQSPRYKIIEKRQSVAFWCNPISGHATLYWYQQILGQGPKLLIQFQNNGVVDDSQLPKDRFSAERLKGVDSTLKIQPAKLEDSAVYLCASSSRTAGCVYEQYFGPGTRLTVT.

A note on this clonotype: Since the CDR3 does not end with the conserved phenylalanine or tryptophan, this likely comes from a read error. Because the CDR3's place on the DNA is in doubt, the DNA is left out and the CDR3 is given as listed by TCRdb. The rearrangement links TRBV4-3 to TRBJ1-2; TRBD1 was called by the table and not checked on the DNA. The CDR3 is 16 residues long, ends included. The V gene's germline CDR1 is LGHNA and CDR2 YSLEER. The CDR3 protein is CASSQDHAGDPYGYIY.